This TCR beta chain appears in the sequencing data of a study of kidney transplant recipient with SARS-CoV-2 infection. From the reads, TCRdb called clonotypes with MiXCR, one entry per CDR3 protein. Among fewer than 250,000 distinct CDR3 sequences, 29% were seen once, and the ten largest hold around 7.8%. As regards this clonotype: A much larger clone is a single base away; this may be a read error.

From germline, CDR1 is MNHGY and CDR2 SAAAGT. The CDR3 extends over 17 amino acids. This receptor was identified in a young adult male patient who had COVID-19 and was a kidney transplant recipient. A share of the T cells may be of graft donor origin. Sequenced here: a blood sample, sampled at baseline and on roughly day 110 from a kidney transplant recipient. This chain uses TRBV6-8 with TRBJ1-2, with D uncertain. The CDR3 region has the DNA TGTGCCAGCAGTGATCATCTACGCTCTAGAAAGACCTATGGCCACACCTTC. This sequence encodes CASSDHLRSRKTYGHTF.